These 12 T cell receptor beta chains were sequenced from one sample in a study of T cells in women clearing cervical HPV infection. Only in-frame clones appear in the TCRdb table, and some are missing; sequencing was by immunoSEQ multiplex PCR. This table holds roughly 42,000 clones. The sample comprised blood buffy coat. The receptors come from a woman between 18 and 70 years old with a cervical HPV16 infection that either progressed to CIN3+ or cleared (not recorded which).

CDR3 protein: CASSPQPYDLNTEAFF. CDR3 bases read: TGTGCCAGCAGCCCACAGCCTTACGATCTGAACACTGAA. J is TRBJ1-1 and V is TRBV7-3; unclear D gene. The read ends 3 residues shy of where the CDR3 ends; the end is completed using the germline J gene. V was clipped by 5 bases and J by 0 bases, with 16 bases between them. The CDR3 loop spans 16 amino acids. The germline V gene has CDR1 SGHTA and CDR2 FQGTGA.

For this clone: The read gets to within 3 residues of the CDR3 end, and the germline J gene fills in the rest. This chain connects TRBV6-1 to TRBJ1-2, with 8 nucleotides matching TRBD1. The junction had 1 base not matched to a gene; V was cut back by 4 bases and J by 3 bases. Germline loops: CDR1 MNHNS, CDR2 SASEGT. The CDR3 covers 13 residues. CDR3 DNA, as far as it was read: TGTGCCAGCAGTGTGACAGGGGACTATGGC. It is translated as CASSVTGDYG. The whole CDR3 protein reads CASSVTGDYGYTF.

The CDR3 sequence is CSARRTSGGRQETQYF. The CDR3 bases that were read are TGCAGTGCTCGACGGACTAGCGGGGGGCGGCAAGAGACC. The rearrangement uses TRBV20-1 and TRBJ2-5; TRBD2 matches at 14 bases. The CDR3 goes on 3 residues after the read ends, and that part is filled in from the germline J gene. V shed 5 bases, J shed 2 bases, and the junction held 7 bases outside the gene matches. The CDR3 spans 16 residues. CDR1 and CDR2 from the germline V gene are DFQATT and SNEGSKA (reference sequence).

To note about this clone: With the read ending 3 residues before the CDR3 end, the germline J gene is used to fill in that end. The genes are TRBV20-1 and TRBJ1-2; 9 positions agree with TRBD1. CDR3 length equals 13 residues. Germline assignment: CDR1 DFQATT and CDR2 SNEGSKA (reference sequence). The DNA read from the CDR3 is TGCAGTGCTAGAGGACAGGGGGAATGGGGC. Residues: CSARGQGEWG. The whole CDR3 is CSARGQGEWGYTF.

As to this clone: The read stops 3 residues short of the end of the CDR3; the missing end is completed from the germline J gene. The genes are TRBV18 and TRBJ2-7, with 11 bases lining up with TRBD1. The germline gives CDR1 KGHSH, CDR2 LQKENI. With V trimmed by 3 bases and J by 5 bases, 3 bases remained unmatched. The CDR3 extends over 14 amino acids. The CDR3 loop is CASSPGQGVDEQYF. Incomplete CDR3 DNA: TGTGCCAGCTCACCGGGACAGGGGGTAGACGAG.

Note on this clone: The read gets to within 3 residues of the CDR3 end, and the germline J gene fills in the rest. The chain joins TRBV12-3 or TRBV12-4 to TRBJ2-1; D possibly corresponds to TRBD2 (7 bases). The CDR3 spans 15 residues. V was cut by 4 bases and J by 2 bases, with 12 bases left in between. The CDR3 DNA, read in part, is TGTGCCAGCAGTTACGGGGGGCGGCCCTACAATGAG. This translates into CASSYGGRPYNE. The entire CDR3 reads CASSYGGRPYNEQFF.

Its frequency marks this clone as medium-sized. The read comes to an end 3 residues before the CDR3 does, leaving the germline J gene to fill in the end. The chain uses TRBV14 and TRBJ1-2; D may be TRBD1 (6 bases). Trimming shortened V by 3 bases and J by 5 bases, and 10 bases separated the two germline ends. CDR1 and CDR2 (germline): SGHDN, FVKESK. CDR3 length equals 13 residues. The CDR3 region is CASSHTRGYGYTF. CDR3 DNA, as far as it was read: TGTGCCAGCAGCCACACCAGGGGATATGGC.

Worth noting for this clone: The sequence runs out 3 residues before the end of the CDR3; the remainder is reconstructed from the germline J gene. The V call is TRBV18, the J call TRBJ1-5; no definite D call. Germline V lookup: CDR1 KGHSH, CDR2 LQKENI. V lost 2 bases to trimming and J lost 4 bases, with 9 bases between them. There are 14 residues in the CDR3. CDR3 DNA (partial): TGTGCCAGCTCACCAGCCGAGCGGAATCAGCCC. It specifies CASSPAERNQP. The full CDR3 reads CASSPAERNQPQHF.

Concerning this clone: From the germline J gene comes the end of the CDR3, since the read stops 3 residues before it. J is TRBJ2-1 and V is TRBV19; 13 bases agree with TRBD2. This CDR3 is 19 amino acids long. Germline V gene sequence: CDR1 LNHDA, CDR2 SQIVND (reference sequence). J lost 1 base, V lost 7 bases, and 13 bases had no gene match. The part of the CDR3 DNA that was read is TGTGCCAGTACCCCATCAGGGGGACTAGCGGGGCGTTCCTACAATGAG. The encoded protein is CASTPSGGLAGRSYNE. The full CDR3 protein reads CASTPSGGLAGRSYNEQFF.

In regard to this clone: Compared with germline, one end of the junction differs, possibly owing to a read error. The CDR3 extends 3 residues past the end of the read, so its final part is completed from the germline J gene. The chain combines TRBV18 with TRBJ2-2; 10 bases fit TRBD1. This CDR3 has 15 residues. CDR1 is KGHSH, CDR2 LQKENI, per germline. CDR3 DNA, as far as it was read: TGTGCCAGCTCCCCGGGACAGGGGAACCCCGGGGAG. Encoded protein: CASSPGQGNPGE. The CDR3 in full is CASSPGQGNPGELFF.

Turning to this clone: The read is 3 residues too short to cover the CDR3 end, so that end is filled in from the germline J gene. The chain joins TRBV7-6 to TRBJ2-7; a weak D match, TRBD1 (6 bases). Per germline, CDR1 SGHVS and CDR2 FNYEAQ. The CDR3 loop spans 14 amino acids. Trimming removed 4 bases from V and 5 bases from J, with 15 bases in between. The sequenced CDR3 bases are TGTGCCAGCAGCTCGGCCTCAGGGGACCACGAG. Its translation: CASSSASGDHE. Given in full, the CDR3 is CASSSASGDHEQYF.

Details on this clone: With the read ending 3 residues before the CDR3 end, the germline J gene is used to fill in that end. The chain employs TRBV18 and TRBJ2-5; D is uncertain. Germline V gives CDR1 KGHSH, CDR2 LQKENI. V gave up 6 bases and J gave up 3 bases, with 23 bases separating them. This CDR3 contains 17 residues. The CDR3 DNA, read in part, is TGTGCCAGCTCCCCCCTTCAGCTGCGAACAGAGAAAGAGACC. The encoded protein is CASSPLQLRTEKET. The whole CDR3 region reads CASSPLQLRTEKETQYF.